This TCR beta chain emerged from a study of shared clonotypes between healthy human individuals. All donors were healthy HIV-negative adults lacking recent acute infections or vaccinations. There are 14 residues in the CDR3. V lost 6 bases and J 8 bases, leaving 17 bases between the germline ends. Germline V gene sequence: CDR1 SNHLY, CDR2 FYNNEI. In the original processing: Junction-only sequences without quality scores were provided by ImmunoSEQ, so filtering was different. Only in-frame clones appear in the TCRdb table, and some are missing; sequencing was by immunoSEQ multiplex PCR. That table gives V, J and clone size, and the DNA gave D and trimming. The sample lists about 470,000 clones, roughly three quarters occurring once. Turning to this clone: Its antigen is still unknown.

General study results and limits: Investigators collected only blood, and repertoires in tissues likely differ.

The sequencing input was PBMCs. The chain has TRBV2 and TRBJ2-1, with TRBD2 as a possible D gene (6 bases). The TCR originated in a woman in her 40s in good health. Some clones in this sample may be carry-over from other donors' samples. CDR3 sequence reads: CASREDYQGDEQFF. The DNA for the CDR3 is TGTGCCAGCAGGGAGGACTACCAGGGCGATGAGCAGTTCTTC.